These T cell receptor beta chains were read from a single sample in a study of blood T cell repertoires in COVID-19. Sequencing was performed with immunoSEQ multiplex PCR; in TCRdb, only in-frame clones are kept and a portion is missing. This sample carries roughly 250,000 clones, roughly 84% of them seen once, and the ten largest clones take approximately 1.5%. Sequenced material: peripheral blood. Every receptor here comes from a woman between 40 and 55 years old who had recovered from COVID-19. Both conserved end residues are part of each CDR3. The D gene is left open where the match is weak. Size is omitted from some rows. Given values are once, few, many or a class for expanded clones.

TRBV9	TRBD1	NA	TRBJ2-2	16	TGTGCCAGCAGCCCATGGACAGGGAAGAACACCGGGGAGCTGTTTTTT	CASSPWTGKNTGELFF
TRBV7-9	TRBD1	few	TRBJ1-2	15	TGTGCCAGCAGCTTCTCGTGGACAGGGGTATTTGGCTACACCTTC	CASSFSWTGVFGYTF
TRBV19	TRBD2	NA	TRBJ2-1	15	TGTGCCAGTAGCTTACTAGCGGGGGGTCTAAATGAGCAGTTCTTC	CASSLLAGGLNEQFF
TRBV4-1	NA	few	TRBJ2-1	20	TGCGCCAGCAGCCAAGAATACCCGGGGTCGAGGCTGATTAGGAACAATGAGCAGTTCTTC	CASSQEYPGSRLIRNNEQFF
TRBV5-4	TRBD1	NA	TRBJ2-3	13	TGTGCCAGCAGCCGGGACAGGGCAGATACGCAGTATTTT	CASSRDRADTQYF
TRBV7-9	NA	NA	TRBJ2-7	13	TGTGCCAGCAGCCTCACAAGCTCCTACGAGCAGTACTTC	CASSLTSSYEQYF
TRBV19	TRBD2	NA	TRBJ2-3	16	TGTGCCAGTAGTGCCCTAGCGGGGGGGCGAGAAGATACGCAGTATTTT	CASSALAGGREDTQYF
TRBV20-1	NA	NA	TRBJ2-1	9	TGCAGTGCCCGCGAAGAGCAGTTCTTC	CSAREEQFF
TRBV5-6	NA	NA	TRBJ2-3	13	TGTGCCAGCAGCTGGACAGACACAGATACGCAGTATTTT	CASSWTDTDTQYF
TRBV5-4	NA	few	TRBJ1-1	14	TGTGCCAGCAGCTTGTTTCGGGGGAACACTGAAGCTTTCTTT	CASSLFRGNTEAFF
TRBV3-1/TRBV3-2	NA	NA	TRBJ2-7	13	TGTGCCAGCAGCCAAGTACAGGGATACGAGCAGTACTTC	CASSQVQGYEQYF
TRBV6-5	NA	NA	TRBJ1-6	15	TGTGCCAGCAGTTCAAAAAGAGATTATAATTCACCCCTCCACTTT	CASSSKRDYNSPLHF
TRBV10-3	NA	NA	TRBJ1-1	12	TGTGCCATCAGTGAATTGAACAGCCAAGCTTTCTTT	CAISELNSQAFF
TRBV7-9	NA	NA	TRBJ1-5	12	TGTGCCAGCAGCTTAGATCAGCAGCCCCAGCATTTT	CASSLDQQPQHF